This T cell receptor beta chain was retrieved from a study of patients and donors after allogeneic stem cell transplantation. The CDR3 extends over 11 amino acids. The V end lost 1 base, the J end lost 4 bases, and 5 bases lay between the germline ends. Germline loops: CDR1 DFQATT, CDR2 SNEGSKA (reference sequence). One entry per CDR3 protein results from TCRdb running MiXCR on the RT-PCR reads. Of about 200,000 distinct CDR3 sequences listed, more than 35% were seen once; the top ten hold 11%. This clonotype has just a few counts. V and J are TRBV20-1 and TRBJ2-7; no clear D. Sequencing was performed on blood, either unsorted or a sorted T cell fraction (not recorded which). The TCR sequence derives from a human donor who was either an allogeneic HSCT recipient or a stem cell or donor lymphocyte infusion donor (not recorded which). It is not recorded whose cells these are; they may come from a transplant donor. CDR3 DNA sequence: TGCAGTGCTAGAGGAGGATACGAGCAGTACTTC. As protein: CSARGGYEQYF.